Listed below are T cell receptor beta chains from one sample, sequenced in a study of cytomegalovirus exposure and HLA in healthy donors. The repertoire was sequenced with immunoSEQ multiplex PCR; TCRdb's copy has only in-frame clones and lacks some. The sample has some 130,000 clones, around 80% seen once. The specimen sequenced was PBMCs. These TCRs come from a woman in her forties or fifties in good health and CMV-seronegative. Each CDR3 is given with its conserved first and last residue. A D gene is named only where the DNA matches it firmly. Some rows mark clone size as missing; the rest say once, few, many or name a class of expanded clone.

TRBV4-2	.	TRBD2	TRBJ2-5	CASSRSGTSGIETQYF	TGTGCCAGCAGCCGTTCCGGGACTAGCGGGATAGAGACCCAGTACTTC
TRBV29-1	.	.	TRBJ1-4	CSVEQGRIGKLFF	TGCAGCGTTGAACAGGGTAGAATCGGAAAACTGTTTTTT
TRBV11-3	.	TRBD2	TRBJ2-1	CASSPRASGSYNEQFF	TGTGCCAGCAGCCCCCGGGCTAGCGGCTCCTACAATGAGCAGTTCTTC
TRBV29-1	.	TRBD1	TRBJ1-1	CSLGQGAEAFF	TGCAGCCTAGGACAGGGGGCTGAAGCTTTCTTT
TRBV15	once	TRBD1	TRBJ1-2	CATSRETGNYGYTF	TGTGCCACCAGCAGAGAGACAGGGAACTATGGCTACACCTTC
TRBV28	.	.	TRBJ1-4	CASRRGARKVPHEKLFF	TGTGCCAGCAGAAGGGGCGCCCGCAAAGTACCCCACGAAAAACTGTTTTTT
TRBV28	once	.	TRBJ1-1	CASSLWGDGGAFF	TGTGCCAGCAGTTTATGGGGGGACGGGGGAGCTTTCTTT
TRBV4-1	.	.	TRBJ1-1	CASSRPGDTEAFF	TGCGCCAGCAGCCGACCAGGGGACACTGAAGCTTTCTTT
TRBV15	.	.	TRBJ1-1	CATSRDRGMNTEAFF	TGTGCCACCAGCAGAGATCGGGGGATGAACACTGAAGCTTTCTTT
TRBV5-1	.	TRBD1	TRBJ1-1	CASSSRSGGMNTEAFF	TGCGCCAGCAGCTCTCGATCAGGGGGTATGAACACTGAAGCTTTCTTT
TRBV7-9	.	.	TRBJ1-6	CASTPNRDSPLHF	TGTGCCAGCACCCCTAACAGGGATTCACCCCTCCACTTT
TRBV30	.	TRBD1	TRBJ2-7	CAWGTGTYEQYF	TGTGCCTGGGGGACAGGAACTTACGAGCAGTACTTC
TRBV30	.	.	TRBJ1-5	CAWRPAGFFGNQPQHF	TGTGCCTGGAGGCCTGCAGGGTTTTTCGGCAATCAGCCCCAGCATTTT
TRBV30	few	.	TRBJ1-6	CAWGRDSPLHF	TGTGCCTGGGGGAGGGATTCACCCCTCCACTTT
TRBV7-3	.	TRBD2	TRBJ2-1	CASSLGLAGFSSYNEQFF	TGTGCCAGCAGCTTGGGACTAGCGGGCTTCAGCTCCTACAATGAGCAGTTCTTC
TRBV7-9	.	TRBD2	TRBJ2-3	CASSSSSGTSATDTQYF	TGTGCCAGCAGCTCTTCATCCGGGACTAGCGCCACAGATACGCAGTATTTT
TRBV4-2	few	.	TRBJ2-1	CASSQEPLAGDNEQFF	TGTGCCAGCAGCCAAGAACCACTAGCTGGGGACAATGAGCAGTTCTTC
TRBV2	.	TRBD1	TRBJ2-2	CASSEEGTGVRAGELFF	TGTGCCAGCAGTGAAGAAGGGACAGGGGTTCGGGCCGGGGAGCTGTTTTTT
TRBV19	.	TRBD1	TRBJ1-5	CASRYRGTGDNQPQHF	TGTGCCAGTAGATACCGGGGGACAGGGGACAATCAGCCCCAGCATTTT
TRBV9	.	TRBD1	TRBJ1-4	CASSPGARDSDEKLFF	TGTGCCAGCAGCCCCGGGGCCCGGGACAGTGATGAAAAACTGTTTTTT
TRBV29-1	.	TRBD1	TRBJ1-2	CSVPRQGAVNGYPF	TGCAGCGTTCCAAGACAGGGGGCGGTTAATGGCTACCCCTTC
TRBV5-8	.	.	TRBJ1-2	CASSLFTGSHWSGYTF	TGTGCCAGCAGCTTGTTTACAGGGTCCCATTGGTCTGGCTACACCTTC
TRBV12-5	.	TRBD2	TRBJ2-3	CASALAAPGLAEIWGTDTQYF	TGTGCTAGTGCCCTCGCAGCCCCGGGACTAGCCGAAATTTGGGGCACAGATACGCAGTATTTT
TRBV19	.	TRBD2	TRBJ2-7	CASSIPRGGTHYEQYF	TGTGCCAGTAGTATCCCCCGGGGGGGGACCCACTACGAGCAGTACTTC
TRBV27	.	TRBD1	TRBJ1-2	CASSWDRGRGYTF	TGTGCCAGCAGCTGGGACAGGGGTCGTGGCTACACCTTC
TRBV11-2	once	TRBD2	TRBJ2-3	CASSLFRSPGLAVPDTQYF	TGTGCCAGCAGCTTATTTAGGTCACCGGGACTAGCGGTCCCAGATACGCAGTATTTT
TRBV30	.	TRBD1	TRBJ2-3	CAWSVGRGTDTQYF	TGTGCCTGGAGTGTGGGCAGGGGGACAGATACGCAGTATTTT
TRBV11-3	.	TRBD2	TRBJ2-2	CASKASGSIAGELFF	TGTGCCAGCAAAGCTAGCGGGAGTATCGCCGGGGAGCTGTTTTTT